This TCR beta chain was captured in a study of T cells after yellow fever vaccination (dated by TCRdb to about 2019). At the level of the whole study: Libraries from fractions with low cell numbers were prepared with the SMART-Seq v4 Ultra Low Input RNA kit. To track T-cell clones before and after primary and booster YFV17D yellow fever vaccination, bulk TCR alpha and beta repertoires were sequenced longitudinally. The cohort comprised two healthy male donors, one aged 18 to 30 and one aged 30 to 40 years. Blood was drawn at multiple timepoints before and after primary and secondary immunization, with bulk PBMC replicates and cell subsets isolated.

Study-wide conclusions, independent of this receptor: Because abundant contaminating clonotypes from the bulk population could be contained in FACS-sorted repertoires, computational filtering was required. Most clones expanded after primary vaccination were re-detected after the booster (around 96% of CD4 and around 88% of CD8), suggesting broad memory maintenance. Compared with the primary T-cell response, the secondary T-cell response was weaker but faster, peaking on day 5 rather than day 15. A small fraction of clonotypes showed up in both the CD4 and CD8 compartments, probably as a result of convergent recombination. Because the study included only two donors, the extent to which the findings can be generalized is limited.

As encoded in the germline V gene, CDR1 is SGHDN while CDR2 is FVKESK. The CDR3 spans 14 residues, from the cysteine through the phenylalanine. Left in the record is the CDR3 DNA by itself, 42 bases read in frame from the first base. Trimming removed 1 base from V and 14 bases from J; the gene matches leave 10 bases unexplained. Synthesis of TCR cDNA relied on 5'RACE template switching, a step that introduced a universal primer site along with unique molecular identifiers. Priming for cDNA synthesis came from both the TCR alpha and TCR beta constant segments. Libraries were amplified in two PCR steps, with sample barcodes and sequencing adapters added in the second step. Sequencing of libraries was done on Illumina HiSeq 2500 (2x100 bp) or NovaSeq (2x150 bp). The source study handled its data this way. Demultiplexing of reads and collapsing into UMI consensus sequences were performed with MIGEC, and V(D)J alignment was carried out with MiXCR. Clonotypes responding to the vaccine were identified with edgeR on replicate PBMC samples, with the criteria of FDR below 0.01 and a log2 fold change above 5 up to day 15. Bulk clonotypes were assigned CD4 or CD8 identity according to which sequenced CD4 or CD8 repertoire held them at higher abundance. The public reads were run again by TCRdb, first through fastp at Q25 and then through MiXCR, and only productive beta chains were kept. Rows are unified per CDR3 protein, each entry keeping the most common DNA and genes. What appears here as the V and J calls and clone size reflects TCRdb's work, not the paper's. The sample data list 150,000 to 200,000 distinct CDR3 sequences, and roughly 6.2% of these were observed just once. Just under 3% of the sample lies in the top ten.

Worth noting for this clonotype: No antigen is known for it. No per-base quality is available; no much larger clone lies one base away.

Taken with the paper, the label for treatment or condition translates to: live attenuated yellow fever vaccine strain. A standard Ficoll-Paque protocol was used to isolate PBMCs from peripheral blood. Dynabeads CD4 and CD8 positive selection kits were used to isolate CD4 and CD8 T-cell fractions. TriZol was used to extract RNA from bulk PBMCs, CD4 and CD8 fractions, and dextramer-positive and dextramer-negative fractions. The rearrangement combines TRBV14 with TRBJ2-1, with 8 central nucleotides matching TRBD1. The clonotype comes from a man aged 18 to 30 who received the YFV17D yellow fever vaccine. This material consisted of CD4+ T cells sorted from PBMCs, taken on the day of the first yellow fever vaccination. In nucleotides, the sequence is TGTGCCAGCAGCCAAGTCGCGGACAGGGAAACTGAGTTCTTC. It encodes CASSQVADRETEFF.